The 32 T cell receptor beta chains below come from one sample, sequenced in a study of CD8 T cells in ankylosing spondylitis. MiXCR, run by TCRdb on the 5' RACE reads, gives a single entry per CDR3 protein. Among about 240,000 distinct CDR3 sequences listed, around 10% were seen once. Source material: blood, either unsorted or a sorted T cell fraction (not recorded which). Receptor source: a male donor with ankylosing spondylitis or in good health (not recorded which).

This clonotype was detected many times. This chain joins TRBV20-1 and TRBJ2-5, with a tentative D call TRBD2 (6 bases). The CDR3 loop spans 14 amino acids. Germline CDR1 reads DFQATT; CDR2 reads SNEGSKA (reference sequence). V was clipped by 5 bases and J by 2 bases, with 15 bases between them. CDR3 region: CSARADGGQETQYF. CDR3 DNA sequence: TGCAGTGCTCGGGCAGATGGAGGGCAAGAGACCCAGTACTTC.

In its sample, this clonotype was seen many times. This chain joins TRBV5-1 and TRBJ2-1; D perhaps matches TRBD2 (5 bases). The CDR3 is made up of 14 amino acids. Trimming took 2 bases from V and 5 from J, leaving 11 bases between them. Germline V gene sequence: CDR1 SGHRS, CDR2 YFSETQ. The DNA of the CDR3 is TGCGCCAGCAGCTTACTGAGGGAGAACAATGAGCAGTTCTTC. Translation: CASSLLRENNEQFF.

In this sample, this clonotype turned up many times. V is TRBV5-1 and J is TRBJ1-5; a possible D gene is TRBD1 (5 bases). The length of the CDR3 is 14 residues. V was clipped by 0 bases and J by 6 bases, with 10 bases between them. Germline CDR1 reads SGHRS; CDR2 reads YFSETQ. The DNA of the CDR3 is TGCGCCAGCAGCTTGGAAGGTAGGGGTCAGCCCCAGCATTTT. The encoded protein is CASSLEGRGQPQHF.

V usage is TRBV20-1 and J usage is TRBJ2-3, with D unresolved. The CDR3 consists of 14 residues. V was clipped by 5 bases and J by 2 bases, with 14 bases between them. Per the germline V gene, CDR1 is DFQATT and CDR2 is SNEGSKA (reference sequence). The CDR3 region has the DNA TGCAGTGCTCAGCAATTGATCCTCACAGATACGCAGTATTTT. Translated: CSAQQLILTDTQYF.

Only a few counts were recorded for this clonotype. The J gene is TRBJ2-2, the V gene TRBV20-1; possibly TRBD1 or TRBD2 for D (5 bases each). V lost 7 bases and J lost 5, with 23 bases in between. The V gene's germline CDR1 is DFQATT and CDR2 SNEGSKA (reference sequence). CDR3 length equals 16 residues. In DNA, the CDR3 is TGCAGTGGGATACAACGGGGCCTAGGTGGTACCGGGGAGCTGTTTTTT. This codes for CSGIQRGLGGTGELFF.

The genes are TRBV5-6 and TRBJ2-1, with TRBD2 matching 10 bases. Trimming cost V 0 bases and J 9 bases; bases outside gene matches: 6. The CDR3 length is 15 residues. Germline loops: CDR1 SGHDT, CDR2 YYEEEE. CDR3 loop: CASSLVLAGAGEQFF. The CDR3 nucleotides read TGTGCCAGCAGCTTGGTTCTAGCGGGGGCAGGTGAGCAGTTCTTC.

This clonotype was detected ten times or more. The chain joins TRBV5-6 to TRBJ2-7; TRBD1 aligns across 9 bases. The length of the CDR3 is 14 residues. CDR1 is SGHDT and CDR2 is YYEEEE in the germline V gene. The V segment lost 4 bases and the J segment 3 bases; nucleotides outside the gene matches: 5. The CDR3 coding sequence is TGTGCCAGCAGCGTCGGGACAGGGATCTACGAGCAGTACTTC. This codes for CASSVGTGIYEQYF.

This clonotype was detected a few times. V usage is TRBV11-2 and J usage is TRBJ2-7, with 9 bases aligning to TRBD1. This CDR3 is built from 14 residues. V lost 5 bases and J lost 1; bases outside the gene matches: 3. Germline CDR1 reads SGHAT; CDR2 reads FQNNGV. The CDR3 protein is CASSIGQGSYEQYF. In nucleotides, the CDR3 is TGTGCCAGCAGCATTGGACAGGGGTCCTACGAGCAGTACTTC.

This clonotype has ten or more counts. This rearrangement joins TRBV6-1 to TRBJ1-1; TRBD1 matches at 8 bases. The length of the CDR3 is 15 residues. Germline CDR1 MNHNS, CDR2 SASEGT. V lost 6 bases, J lost 7 bases, and 13 bases stayed unmatched. The CDR3 sequence is CASRGGDRGMGEAFF. In nucleotides, the CDR3 is TGTGCCAGCAGGGGGGGTGACAGGGGTATGGGTGAAGCTTTCTTT.

The table lists this clonotype with many counts. V gene TRBV5-1 combines with J gene TRBJ2-5, with D maybe TRBD2 (5 bases). Germline V gene lookup returns CDR1 SGHRS and CDR2 YFSETQ. The CDR3 sequence is 14 residues long. V lost 5 bases and J 5 bases, leaving 16 bases between the germline ends. The CDR3 spells CASRVGRSGETQYF. In DNA, the CDR3 is TGCGCCAGCAGAGTAGGGCGCTCGGGGGAGACCCAGTACTTC.

This clonotype was recorded at least ten times. The chain recombines TRBV10-3 with TRBJ1-2; a weak D match, TRBD1 (5 bases). Germline-derived CDR1 and CDR2 are ENHRY and SYGVKD. V was clipped by 6 bases and J by 8 bases, with 10 bases between them. There are 11 residues in the CDR3. The DNA of the CDR3 is TGTGCCATCAGCCCCGGGGGAGGCTACACCTTC. Amino acid sequence: CAISPGGGYTF.

V is TRBV5-6 and J is TRBJ2-7, with D possibly TRBD1 on 6 matching bases. Trimming cost V 4 bases and J 6 bases, with 14 bases left between them. The CDR3 covers 13 residues. The germline gives CDR1 SGHDT, CDR2 YYEEEE. CDR3 sequence reads: CASSPGQICEQYF. CDR3 in DNA: TGTGCCAGCAGCCCCGGACAGATCTGCGAGCAGTACTTC.

The gene calls are TRBV7-6 and TRBJ2-1; the D call may be TRBD1 or TRBD2 (5 bases each). V was cut by 1 base and J by 2 bases, with 18 bases left in between. Germline values: CDR1 SGHVS, CDR2 FNYEAQ. The CDR3 runs 18 residues. CDR3 bases: TGTGCCAGCAGCTTAGGGTCTCAGGGAGAGAGGGCCTACAATGAGCAGTTCTTC. Residues: CASSLGSQGERAYNEQFF.

This clonotype was seen more than once but under ten times. V is TRBV20-1 and J is TRBJ1-4; 7 bases line up with TRBD1. Trimming took 6 bases from V and 5 from J; bases not matched to a gene: 6. The V gene's germline CDR1 is DFQATT and CDR2 SNEGSKA (reference sequence). This CDR3 comprises 13 residues. DNA for the CDR3: TGCAGTGCCCTAGACAGGGACAATGAAAAACTGTTTTTT. Protein product: CSALDRDNEKLFF.

This clonotype appeared many times. The rearrangement links TRBV5-1 to TRBJ2-2; 7 bases agree with TRBD2. Germline V gene sequence: CDR1 SGHRS, CDR2 YFSETQ. With 0 bases clipped from V and 0 bases from J, the junction kept 5 bases outside the gene matches. The CDR3 has 17 amino acids. Here the CDR3 reads CASSLVASGPNTGELFF. The CDR3 DNA is TGCGCCAGCAGCTTGGTGGCTAGCGGACCGAACACCGGGGAGCTGTTTTTT.

This clonotype showed up just a few times. The chain carries TRBV6-1 and TRBJ2-1, with 9 bases matching TRBD1. This CDR3 is 15 amino acids long. Unmatched junction bases numbered 8, after V lost 9 bases and J lost 2 bases. CDR1 MNHNS and CDR2 SASEGT come from the germline V gene. The CDR3 sequence is CASGTGRGPYNEQFF. In nucleotides, the CDR3 is TGTGCCAGTGGGACAGGGAGAGGCCCCTACAATGAGCAGTTCTTC.

This clonotype has at least ten counts. J is TRBJ2-7 and V is TRBV3-1; D is unresolved. The germline V gene has CDR1 LGHDT and CDR2 YNNKEL (reference sequence). V shed 2 bases and J shed 3 bases, with 11 bases lying between them. The CDR3 spans 14 residues. CDR3 DNA: TGTGCCAGCAGCCAAAACAGTGGGAACTACGAGCAGTACTTC. Protein sequence: CASSQNSGNYEQYF.

This clonotype was observed at least ten times. This chain joins TRBV27 and TRBJ1-1, with D possibly matching TRBD1 (6 bases). Germline assignment: CDR1 MNHEY and CDR2 SMNVEV (reference sequence). There are 15 residues in the CDR3. Trimming stripped 6 bases from V and 1 base from J, with 15 bases between. CDR3 sequence reads: CASRPRLGGNTEAFF. The CDR3, as DNA: TGTGCCAGCAGACCACGCTTAGGGGGGAACACTGAAGCTTTCTTT.

This clonotype showed up many times. This chain uses TRBV12-3 or TRBV12-4 with TRBJ2-3; D remains ambiguous. CDR3 length: 13 amino acids. V lost 10 bases and J 0 bases, leaving 11 bases between the germline ends. The CDR3 region has the DNA TGTGCCACCTCACAGCGTAGCACAGATACGCAGTATTTT. This sequence encodes CATSQRSTDTQYF.

This clonotype was seen ten or more times. The chain is built from TRBV9 and TRBJ2-7; 8 bases are shared with TRBD1. Germline CDR1 is SGDLS and CDR2 is YYNGEE. Trimming took 4 bases from V and 1 from J; bases not matched to a gene: 10. This CDR3 is built from 16 residues. CDR3 loop: CASSPGGGSLSYEQYF. The DNA of the CDR3 is TGTGCCAGCAGCCCAGGGGGCGGGTCGCTATCCTACGAGCAGTACTTC.

This clonotype was counted ten times or more. The chain joins TRBV12-3 or TRBV12-4 to TRBJ1-1; D gene uncertain. V was cut by 7 bases and J by 1 base, with 13 bases left in between. This CDR3 spans 14 amino acids. In DNA, the CDR3 is TGTGCCAGCACCCCGATGCTCGGGAACACTGAAGCTTTCTTT. This gives the protein CASTPMLGNTEAFF.

This clonotype was found many times. V gene TRBV3-1 combines with J gene TRBJ1-1; weak D call: TRBD1 (5 bases). The V gene lost 4 bases and the J gene lost 0 bases, with 9 bases spanning the gap. The CDR3 totals 14 residues. The germline CDR1 and CDR2 sequences are LGHDT and YNNKEL (reference sequence). This chain's CDR3 is CASSRQIMNTEAFF. The DNA of the CDR3 is TGTGCCAGCAGCCGACAGATTATGAACACTGAAGCTTTCTTT.

The chain has TRBV19 and TRBJ1-5; no definite D call. The CDR3 length is 12 residues. Germline values: CDR1 LNHDA, CDR2 SQIVND (reference sequence). The germline V and J ends were trimmed by 9 bases and 8 bases, with 14 bases remaining between them. The CDR3 DNA is TGTGCCAGCAGAAGTCTATCAGAGCCCCAGCATTTT. Translating it yields CASRSLSEPQHF. Complete variable domain (other parts from reference TRBV19 and TRBJ1-5): DGGITQSPKYLFRKEGQNVTLSCEQNLNHDAMYWYRQDPGQGLRLIYYSQIVNDFQKGDIAEGYSVSREKKESFPLTVTSAQKNPTAFYLCASRSLSEPQHFGDGTRLSIL.

The chain couples TRBV12-3 or TRBV12-4 to TRBJ2-2; D remains ambiguous. Between the trimmed V and J ends, which lost 3 bases and 7 bases, there was a span of 18 bases. The CDR3 is 16 amino acids. CDR3 bases: TGTGCCAGCAGTTTTTATCGCGGCGGTCGGGTCGGGGAGCTGTTTTTT. It specifies CASSFYRGGRVGELFF.

This chain uses TRBV13 with TRBJ2-1; a possible D gene is TRBD1 (5 bases). V lost 5 bases, J lost 9 bases, and 14 bases lay in between. CDR1 PRHDT and CDR2 FYEKMQ come from the germline V gene (reference sequence). The CDR3 covers 13 residues. The CDR3: CASSGEGVAEQFF. CDR3 in DNA: TGTGCCAGCAGCGGGGAAGGGGTGGCTGAGCAGTTCTTC.

This clonotype was picked up many times. The chain is built from TRBV28 and TRBJ1-2; D uncertain. The CDR3 is 12 amino acids. V dropped 5 bases and J dropped 10 bases, with 14 bases sitting between them. Germline-derived CDR1 and CDR2 are MDHEN and SYDVKM. The CDR3 coding sequence is TGTGCCAGCAGTAACCACCCTGTCTACTACACCTTC. This encodes CASSNHPVYYTF.

This clonotype was picked up many times. This chain links TRBV5-4 with TRBJ2-2, with D unclear. This CDR3 is 11 amino acids long. Trimming left V 1 base short and J 8 bases short, with 3 bases between. Germline CDR1 and CDR2: SGHNT and YYREEE (reference sequence). CDR3 DNA sequence: TGTGCCAGCAGCTTGTCGGGGGAGCTGTTTTTT. Amino acid sequence: CASSLSGELFF.

This clonotype came up many times. The V call is TRBV24-1, the J call TRBJ2-1; D possibly matches TRBD1 or TRBD2 (6 bases each). Germline V gene data show CDR1 as KGHDR and CDR2 as SFDVKD. The CDR3 extends over 19 amino acids. V was cut by 4 bases and J by 2 bases, with 23 bases left in between. The CDR3 spells CATSDNQPNREVAYNEQFF. DNA of the CDR3: TGTGCCACCAGTGACAACCAACCGAACAGGGAGGTGGCCTACAATGAGCAGTTCTTC.

This clonotype was found many times. This chain connects TRBV20-1 to TRBJ2-7; a possible D gene is TRBD1 (6 bases). This CDR3 is 14 amino acids long. Germline values: CDR1 DFQATT, CDR2 SNEGSKA (reference sequence). The germline V and J ends were trimmed by 5 bases and 4 bases, with 18 bases remaining between them. CDR3 sequence (DNA): TGCAGTGCTCAACGGGGACAAGGGTTATACGAGCAGTACTTC. Its translation is CSAQRGQGLYEQYF.

This clonotype occurred many times. V and J are TRBV12-3 or TRBV12-4 and TRBJ2-7; 11 positions agree with TRBD1. CDR3 length equals 15 residues. Germline trimming cut 6 bases from V and 5 bases from J; bases unmatched to any gene: 9. The CDR3 DNA reads TGTGCCAGCAGCTCTGGACCGGGACAGGGGGACGAGCAGTACTTC. Its protein product is CASSSGPGQGDEQYF.

This clonotype was detected many times. V is TRBV12-3 or TRBV12-4 and J is TRBJ1-2; 7 positions match TRBD1. The CDR3 is made up of 11 amino acids. V shed 6 bases and J 5 bases; nucleotides not matched to a gene: 0. The CDR3 DNA reads TGTGCCAGCAGGGGACAGTATGGCTACACCTTC. Its translation: CASRGQYGYTF.

In its sample, this clonotype was seen many times. The chain recombines TRBV29-1 with TRBJ2-5; D perhaps matches TRBD2 (6 bases). Trimming removed 6 bases from V and 2 bases from J, with 22 bases in between. The CDR3 has 16 amino acids. The germline CDR1 and CDR2 sequences are SQVTM and ANQGSEA. The CDR3 DNA reads as TGCAGCGTAGGGGACTGGGGATCGGGAGTACAAGAGACCCAGTACTTC. This sequence encodes CSVGDWGSGVQETQYF.